This TCR beta chain appears in the sequencing data of a study of regulatory T cells in long-lasting Graves disease. Looking at the study overall: Graves' patients with a new diagnosis had received antithyroid drugs under 3 months.

The CDR3 is 13 residues long. The V and J ends lost 5 bases and 9 bases respectively, with 17 bases between them. The germline V gene encodes CDR1 DFQATT and CDR2 SNEGSKA (reference sequence). Time point reported: newly diagnosed GD, antithyroid drugs for less than 3 months. Following extraction of RNA from PBMCs, that RNA was used to make the TCR library. This clonotype has a count of ten or more. HTBI primers from iRepertoire and Arm-PCR of CDR3 regions yielded the TCR beta libraries. Each CDR3 protein gets one entry after TCRdb re-called the multiplex PCR reads with MiXCR. The repertoire includes hundreds of thousands of distinct CDR3 sequences, roughly 15% of them detected once, and around 13% sits in the top ten. The same data also contributed to another study, on T cells in Graves' hyperthyroidism and ophthalmopathy. This second report adds: Researchers barred patients who had uncontrolled infection, other autoimmune disease, pregnancy or lactation. Peripheral blood also featured most of the thyroid clonotypes expanded above 0.001.

The sequence was collected from a young man with Graves disease. The chain employs TRBV20-1 and TRBJ1-5, with D possibly TRBD1 on 5 matching bases. The sequencing here drew on peripheral blood mononuclear cells (PBMCs), taken at new diagnosis, from a patient treated with antithyroid drugs. As DNA, the CDR3 is TGCAGTGCTGCCGGGACCGGGTTTGGGCCCCAGCATTTT. It codes for CSAAGTGFGPQHF.